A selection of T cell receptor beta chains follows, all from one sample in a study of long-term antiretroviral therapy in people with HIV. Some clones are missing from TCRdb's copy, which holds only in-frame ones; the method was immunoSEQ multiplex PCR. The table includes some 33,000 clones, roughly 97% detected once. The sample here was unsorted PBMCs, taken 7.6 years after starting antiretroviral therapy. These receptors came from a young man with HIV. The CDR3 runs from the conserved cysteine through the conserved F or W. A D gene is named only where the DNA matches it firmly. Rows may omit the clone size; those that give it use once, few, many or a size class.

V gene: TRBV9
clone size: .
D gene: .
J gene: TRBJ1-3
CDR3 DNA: TGTGCCAGCAGCGCCGACGGTCCTGGAAACACCATATATTTT
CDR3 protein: CASSADGPGNTIYF

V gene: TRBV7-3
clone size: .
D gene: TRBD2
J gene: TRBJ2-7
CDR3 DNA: TGTGCCAGCAGCTTAAGCCCCACCGGACTAGCGGCTCCCTACGAGCAGTACTTC
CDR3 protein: CASSLSPTGLAAPYEQYF

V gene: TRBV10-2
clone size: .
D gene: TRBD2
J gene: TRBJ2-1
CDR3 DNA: TGCGCCACCGGGGGGGAGGGACTAGCAGAATACAATGAGCAGTTCTTC
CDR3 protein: CATGGEGLAEYNEQFF

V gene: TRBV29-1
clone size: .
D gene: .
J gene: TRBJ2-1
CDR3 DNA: TGCAGCGTTGATGACAATGAGCAGTTCTTC
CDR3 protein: CSVDDNEQFF

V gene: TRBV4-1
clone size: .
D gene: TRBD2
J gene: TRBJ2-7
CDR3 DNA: TGCGCCAGCAGCCAAGGAGAAGCGGGGGGTGAAGGGCAGTACTTC
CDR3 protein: CASSQGEAGGEGQYF

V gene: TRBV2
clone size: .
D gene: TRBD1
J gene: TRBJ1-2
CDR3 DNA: TGTGCCAGCAGTGGGGGAGGGGGCCACTATGGCTACACCTTC
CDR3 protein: CASSGGGGHYGYTF

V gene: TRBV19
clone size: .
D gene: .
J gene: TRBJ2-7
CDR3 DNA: TGTGCCAGTAGTATTCAAACCGGGGCCTACGAGCAGTACTTC
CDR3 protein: CASSIQTGAYEQYF

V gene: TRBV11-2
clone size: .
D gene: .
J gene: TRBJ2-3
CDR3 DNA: TGTGCCAGCAGCTTAGATGTGGGTGCTGGGTGGTCCCACAACTCAGTTACGCAGTATTTT
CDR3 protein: CASSLDVGAGWSHNSVTQYF

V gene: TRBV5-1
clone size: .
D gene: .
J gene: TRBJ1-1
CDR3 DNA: TGCGCCAGCAGGGAGGAGGGGAAAGCTTTCTTT
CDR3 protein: CASREEGKAFF

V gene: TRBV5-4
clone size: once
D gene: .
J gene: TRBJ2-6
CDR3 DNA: TGTGCCAGCAGCACCCAGGGTCCCGGGGCCAACGTCCTGACTTTC
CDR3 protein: CASSTQGPGANVLTF

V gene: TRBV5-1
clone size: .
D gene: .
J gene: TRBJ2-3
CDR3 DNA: TGCGCCAGCAGCTTGGACAGTGCTTACACAGATACGCAGTATTTT
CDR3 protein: CASSLDSAYTDTQYF

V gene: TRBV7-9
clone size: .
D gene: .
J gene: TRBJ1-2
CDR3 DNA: TGTGCCAGCAGCCGGGACGTCGCTAACTATGGCTACACCTTC
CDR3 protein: CASSRDVANYGYTF

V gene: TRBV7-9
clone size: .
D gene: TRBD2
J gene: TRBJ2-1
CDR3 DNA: TGTGCCAGCAGCTTAAGAGCGGGGGTGTCCTACAATGAGCAGTTCTTC
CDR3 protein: CASSLRAGVSYNEQFF

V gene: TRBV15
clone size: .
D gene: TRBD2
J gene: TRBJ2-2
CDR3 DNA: TGTGCCACCTCCGGGACTAGGGCCACCGGGGAGCTGTTTTTT
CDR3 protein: CATSGTRATGELFF

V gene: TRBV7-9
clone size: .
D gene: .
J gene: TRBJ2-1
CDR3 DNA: TGTGCCAGCAGCCTGCCGGGTAGCTCCTACAATGAGCAGTTCTTC
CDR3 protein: CASSLPGSSYNEQFF

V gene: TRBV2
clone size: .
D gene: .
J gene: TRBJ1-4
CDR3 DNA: TGTGCCAGCAGGCGAGACTCGGCAGAAAAACTGTTTTTT
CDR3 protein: CASRRDSAEKLFF

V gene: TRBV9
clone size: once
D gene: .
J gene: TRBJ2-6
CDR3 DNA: TGTGCCAGCAGCGTAGCAGCCTCTGGGGCCAACGTCCTGACTTTC
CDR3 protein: CASSVAASGANVLTF

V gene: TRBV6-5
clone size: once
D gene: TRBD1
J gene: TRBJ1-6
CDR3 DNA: TGTGCCTGCCGAACAGGGGCCCGTGATTCACCCCTCCACTTT
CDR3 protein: CACRTGARDSPLHF

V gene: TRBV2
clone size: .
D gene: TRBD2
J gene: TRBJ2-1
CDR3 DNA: TGTGCCACTCTGGGGGGGAGCAGGAGAAGCTCCTACAATGAGCAGTTCTTC
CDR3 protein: CATLGGSRRSSYNEQFF

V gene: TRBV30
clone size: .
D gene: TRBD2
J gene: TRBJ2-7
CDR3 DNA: TGTGCCTGGAGTGTCCTAGCGGGAGTCTACGAGCAGTACTTC
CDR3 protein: CAWSVLAGVYEQYF